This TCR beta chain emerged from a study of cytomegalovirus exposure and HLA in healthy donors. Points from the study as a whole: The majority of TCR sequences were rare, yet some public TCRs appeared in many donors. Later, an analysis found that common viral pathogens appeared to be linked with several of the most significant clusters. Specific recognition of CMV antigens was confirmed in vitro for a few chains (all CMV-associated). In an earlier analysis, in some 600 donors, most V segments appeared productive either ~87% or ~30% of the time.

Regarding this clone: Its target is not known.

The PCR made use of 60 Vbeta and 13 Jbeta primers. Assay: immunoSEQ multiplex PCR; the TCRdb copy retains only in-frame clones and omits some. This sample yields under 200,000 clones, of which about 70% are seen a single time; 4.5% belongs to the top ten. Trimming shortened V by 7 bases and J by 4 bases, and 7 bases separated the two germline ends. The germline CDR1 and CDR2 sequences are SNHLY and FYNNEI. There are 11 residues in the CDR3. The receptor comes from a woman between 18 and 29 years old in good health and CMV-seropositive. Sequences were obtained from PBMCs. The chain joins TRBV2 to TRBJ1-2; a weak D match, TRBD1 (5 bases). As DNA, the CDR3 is TGTGCCAGCAATCAGGGCTATGGCTACACCTTC. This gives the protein CASNQGYGYTF.